The T cell receptor beta chain under discussion was sequenced for a study of beta chain features in type 1 diabetes. This clone was detected a few times. Its antigen is unknown. The purity of all sorted populations exceeded 95%. The V gene lost 3 bases and the J gene lost 0 bases, with 14 bases spanning the gap. The V gene's germline CDR1 is KGHSH and CDR2 LQKENI. CDR3 length equals 17 residues. Overall study findings and caveats: VDJ junctions sequenced from type 1 diabetes patients showed fewer insertions and more deletions.

The study reverse transcribed the entire isolated RNA, so it sequenced expressed TCRB transcripts. Repertoires were generated with immunoSEQ multiplex PCR, while TCRdb's copy carries only in-frame clones and drops some. This table has 860,000 or so clones, about a sixth appearing once. J is TRBJ2-2 and V is TRBV18; D is possibly TRBD1 (6 bases). This receptor was identified in a woman aged 18 to 35 in good health. The sequenced sample consisted of naive CD4+ T cells from blood. This CDR3 is CASSPSQGTPNTGELFF. CDR3 nucleotide sequence: TGTGCCAGCTCACCTTCTCAAGGGACACCGAACACCGGGGAGCTGTTTTTT.